The 25 T cell receptor beta chains given below trace back to one sample, sequenced in a study of neurological immune-mediated disorders. Time point meaning: longitudinal time-point 1 (baseline). TCRdb processed the 5' RACE reads anew with MiXCR; each CDR3 protein has one entry. The sample shows about 49,000 distinct CDR3 sequences, roughly 10% of them seen only once. Source material: PBMCs. The receptors derive from a woman between 35 and 50 years old in good health.

This clonotype was observed a handful of times. The chain links TRBV7-9 to TRBJ1-4; D is unclear. V lost 7 bases and J lost 4, with 4 bases in between. This CDR3 contains 11 residues. Germline CDR1 reads SEHNR; CDR2 reads FQNEAQ (reference sequence). Here the CDR3 DNA reads TGTGCCAGCACCGTTAATGAAAAACTGTTTTTT. This encodes CASTVNEKLFF. The full variable domain, rest sourced from reference TRBV7-9 and TRBJ1-4, is DTGVSQNPRHKITKRGQNVTFRCDPISEHNRLYWYRQTLGQGPEFLTYFQNEAQLEKSRLLSDRFSAERPKGSFSTLEIQRTEQGDSAMYLCASTVNEKLFFGSGTQLSVL.

This clonotype was seen repeatedly, ten times or more. V is TRBV7-9 and J is TRBJ2-3; D possibly corresponds to TRBD2 (6 bases). The CDR3 consists of 16 residues. Trimming removed 8 bases from V and 4 bases from J, with 22 bases in between. Germline loops: CDR1 SEHNR, CDR2 FQNEAQ (reference sequence). The CDR3 spells CASGLGASVVADTQYF. The CDR3 bases are TGTGCCAGCGGACTCGGGGCTAGCGTAGTTGCAGATACGCAGTATTTT. The whole variable domain, filled in from reference TRBV7-9 and TRBJ2-3, reads DTGVSQNPRHKITKRGQNVTFRCDPISEHNRLYWYRQTLGQGPEFLTYFQNEAQLEKSRLLSDRFSAERPKGSFSTLEIQRTEQGDSAMYLCASGLGASVVADTQYFGPGTRLTVL.

This clonotype was counted ten times or more. The rearrangement joins TRBV20-1 to TRBJ1-4, with D possibly matching TRBD1 (5 bases). This CDR3 is 13 amino acids long. Per germline, CDR1 DFQATT and CDR2 SNEGSKA (reference sequence). V lost 6 bases and J lost 4, with 12 bases in between. The CDR3 spells CSAREGFNEKLFF. CDR3 nucleotides: TGCAGTGCCAGGGAGGGGTTTAATGAAAAACTGTTTTTT.

The chain employs TRBV6-2 or TRBV6-3 and TRBJ2-5; the D gene is possibly TRBD1 (5 bases). Trimming removed 6 bases from V and 2 bases from J, with 16 bases in between. Germline V gene lookup returns CDR1 MNHEY and CDR2 SVGEGT. The CDR3 is made up of 15 amino acids. CDR3 sequence reads: CASRNGQVMQETQYF. DNA for the CDR3: TGTGCCAGCAGAAATGGACAAGTGATGCAAGAGACCCAGTACTTC.

Ten or more counts support this clonotype. The chain joins TRBV27 to TRBJ2-1, with 7 bases fitting TRBD2. This CDR3 spans 13 amino acids. The germline gives CDR1 MNHEY, CDR2 SMNVEV (reference sequence). The V segment lost 0 bases and the J segment 7 bases; nucleotides outside the gene matches: 0. The CDR3, as DNA: TGTGCCAGCAGTTTATCAGCGGGGAATGAGCAGTTCTTC. It encodes CASSLSAGNEQFF.

In its sample, this clonotype was seen many times. The gene calls are TRBV29-1 and TRBJ2-7; 8 bases are a match to TRBD2. CDR1 is SQVTM, CDR2 ANQGSEA, per germline. This CDR3 is 13 amino acids long. V was pared by 2 bases and J by 2 bases, with 2 bases of the junction left unmatched. Written as DNA, the CDR3 is TGCAGCGTTGAACTAGCGGGCCCCTACGAGCAGTACTTC. Its translation is CSVELAGPYEQYF.

This clonotype was observed many times. The genes are TRBV20-1 and TRBJ2-2, with TRBD2 matching over 10 bases. CDR3 length: 17 amino acids. CDR1 and CDR2 from the germline V gene are DFQATT and SNEGSKA (reference sequence). V lost 3 bases, J lost 2 bases, and 9 bases stayed unmatched. The CDR3 is CSASDSGRTLNTGELFF. As DNA, the CDR3 is TGCAGTGCTAGTGATAGCGGGAGGACCTTAAACACCGGGGAGCTGTTTTTT.

The table lists this clonotype with many counts. This sequence joins TRBV7-2 and TRBJ1-2; D gene ambiguous. V lost 2 bases and J lost 4, with 5 bases in between. The CDR3 covers 12 residues. CDR1 SGHTA and CDR2 FQGNSA come from the germline V gene. CDR3 DNA sequence: TGTGCCAGCAGCTTAAGAATCTATGGCTACACCTTC. Translating it yields CASSLRIYGYTF.

A remark on this clonotype: Given the absence of the conserved phenylalanine or tryptophan at the CDR3 end, a read error is likely. The rearrangement joins TRBV5-5 to TRBJ2-6, with TRBD1 matching 9 bases. The V gene's germline CDR1 is SGHKS and CDR2 YYEKEE (reference sequence). V lost 4 bases and J lost 2; bases outside the gene matches: 16. The CDR3 spans 20 residues. The CDR3: CASSHVGLTGGRAGANVLTY. CDR3 bases: TGTGCCAGCAGCCACGTGGGATTGACAGGGGGGCGCGCTGGGGCCAACGTCCTGACTTAC.

This clonotype has a count of ten or more. The rearrangement uses TRBV7-3 and TRBJ2-3, with a tentative D call TRBD2 (5 bases). Germline V gene data show CDR1 as SGHTA and CDR2 as FQGTGA. Trimming took off 2 bases at V and 0 bases at J, with 6 bases between the two ends. The CDR3 extends over 14 amino acids. CDR3 in DNA: TGTGCCAGCAGCTTACGCGGGAGCACAGATACGCAGTATTTT. Translating it yields CASSLRGSTDTQYF.

There are many counts of this clonotype. The rearrangement joins TRBV6-6 to TRBJ1-4, with a tentative D call TRBD1 (5 bases). This CDR3 is 12 amino acids long. Germline loops: CDR1 MNHNY, CDR2 SVGAGI (reference sequence). V was cut by 10 bases and J by 8 bases, with 14 bases left in between. The CDR3 region is CATRKGREKLFF. The CDR3, as DNA: TGTGCCACCCGAAAGGGGCGGGAAAAACTGTTTTTT.

This clonotype was observed many times. The J gene is TRBJ1-1, the V gene TRBV12-3 or TRBV12-4, with 7 bases identical to TRBD1. The V segment lost 5 bases and the J segment 3 bases; nucleotides outside the gene matches: 9. The CDR3 covers 15 residues. CDR3 DNA sequence: TGTGCCAGCAGTATAAGACGGACAGGCGACACTGAAGCTTTCTTT. This encodes CASSIRRTGDTEAFF.

This clonotype was detected only a few times. Germline and junction disagree at one end, which may indicate a read error. J is TRBJ1-5 and V is TRBV7-9, with no clear D. The CDR3 is 14 residues long. Germline loops: CDR1 SEHNR, CDR2 FQNEAQ (reference sequence). The CDR3 spells CASSLIGSNLPQHF. CDR3 bases: TGTGCCAGCAGCTTAATCGGCAGCAATCTGCCCCAGCATTTT.

At least ten counts were recorded for this clonotype. The CDR3 DNA sequence: TGTGCCAGCAGCGTCTTCGCGGGAAGCTACAATGAGCAGTTCTTC. Amino acids: CASSVFAGSYNEQFF. The chain has TRBV9 and TRBJ2-1; tentatively, D is TRBD2 (6 bases). Per the germline V gene, CDR1 is SGDLS and CDR2 is YYNGEE. The CDR3 covers 15 residues. V lost 2 bases, J lost 3 bases, and 12 bases lay in between.

The chain uses TRBV7-2 and TRBJ1-4; D is undetermined. Germline-derived CDR1 and CDR2 are SGHTA and FQGNSA. The CDR3 spans 13 residues. Trimming stripped 1 base from V and 7 bases from J, with 7 bases between. CDR3 protein: CASSLGSSEKLFF. DNA for the CDR3: TGTGCCAGCAGCTTAGGGTCCTCTGAAAAACTGTTTTTT.

This clonotype was observed at least ten times. V gene TRBV6-2 or TRBV6-3 combines with J gene TRBJ2-7, with 10 bases aligning to TRBD1. The CDR3 runs 14 residues. CDR1 is MNHEY and CDR2 is SVGEGT in the germline V gene. V was pared by 5 bases and J by 2 bases, with 3 bases of the junction left unmatched. The CDR3 DNA reads TGTGCCAGCAGTATGACAGGGGGCCCCTACGAGCAGTACTTC. Residues: CASSMTGGPYEQYF.

There are many counts of this clonotype. The chain joins TRBV7-9 to TRBJ2-3; possible D gene TRBD2, 6 bases. Germline lookup yields CDR1 SEHNR and CDR2 FQNEAQ (reference sequence). The CDR3 covers 15 residues. The V end lost 3 bases, the J end lost 0 bases, and 10 bases lay between the germline ends. Here the CDR3 reads CASSLGGMSTDTQYF. The DNA of the CDR3 is TGTGCCAGCAGCTTGGGCGGGATGAGCACAGATACGCAGTATTTT.

This clonotype was counted at least ten times. V and J are TRBV4-3 and TRBJ1-2; D not certain. Germline V gene lookup returns CDR1 LGHNA and CDR2 YSLEER. The CDR3 consists of 14 residues. The germline V and J ends were trimmed by 0 bases and 5 bases, with 10 bases remaining between them. CDR3 DNA: TGCGCCAGCAGCCAAGAATTCCGGGAGTATGGCTACACCTTC. Its translation is CASSQEFREYGYTF.

Ten or more counts support this clonotype. This chain uses TRBV9 with TRBJ2-7; 11 positions agree with TRBD2. V lost 4 bases to trimming and J lost 0 bases; unmatched junction nucleotides: 6. The CDR3 has 16 amino acids. Germline CDR1 is SGDLS and CDR2 is YYNGEE. The CDR3 sequence is CASSPEGTSGSYEQYF. For the CDR3, the DNA is TGTGCCAGCAGCCCCGAGGGGACTAGCGGCTCCTACGAGCAGTACTTC.

As DNA, the CDR3 is TGTGCCAGCAGCGACCCCTTTGCGGGGGGGCCCAATGAGCAGTTCTTC. This sequence encodes CASSDPFAGGPNEQFF. The chain links TRBV9 to TRBJ2-1; 9 nucleotides align to TRBD2. This CDR3 is built from 16 residues. With 3 bases clipped from V and 6 bases from J, the junction kept 10 bases outside the gene matches. Germline-derived CDR1 and CDR2 are SGDLS and YYNGEE.

The table lists this clonotype with many counts. This chain uses TRBV24-1 with TRBJ2-5; 9 nucleotides align to TRBD1. Germline-derived CDR1 and CDR2 are KGHDR and SFDVKD. The CDR3 runs 16 residues. V gave up 6 bases and J gave up 5 bases; unmatched junction bases: 12. CDR3 loop: CATSPGTGTLWETQYF. The CDR3 DNA reads as TGTGCCACCAGTCCCGGGACAGGGACTCTTTGGGAGACCCAGTACTTC.

This clonotype showed up many times. This chain joins TRBV20-1 and TRBJ2-1, with 14 bases fitting TRBD2. Germline V gene sequence: CDR1 DFQATT, CDR2 SNEGSKA (reference sequence). V shed 4 bases and J 4 bases; nucleotides not matched to a gene: 6. CDR3 length: 16 amino acids. In DNA, the CDR3 is TGCAGTGCTAAAGGGACTAGCGGGAGAAGGTACAATGAGCAGTTCTTC. Its protein is CSAKGTSGRRYNEQFF.

This chain uses TRBV7-2 with TRBJ1-1, with 10 bases matching TRBD1. J gave up 4 bases and V 2 bases, and 4 bases lay outside the gene matches. Looked up from germline, CDR1 is SGHTA and CDR2 is FQGNSA. The CDR3 runs 15 residues. In nucleotides, the CDR3 is TGTGCCAGCAGCTTATACTGGACAGGGGGCACTGAAGCTTTCTTT. Its protein product is CASSLYWTGGTEAFF.

The table lists this clonotype with many counts. This sequence joins TRBV7-3 and TRBJ2-1; 11 nucleotides line up with TRBD2. CDR1 is SGHTA and CDR2 is FQGTGA in the germline V gene. The CDR3 has 14 amino acids. The ends lost 4 bases at V and 5 bases at J; junction bases unmatched: 1. The CDR3 reads CASSSGLADNEQFF. The DNA for the CDR3 is TGTGCCAGCAGCTCGGGACTAGCGGACAATGAGCAGTTCTTC. The whole variable domain, remainder taken from reference TRBV7-3 and TRBJ2-1, is GAGVSQTPSNKVTEKGKYVELRCDPISGHTALYWYRQSLGQGPEFLIYFQGTGAADDSGLPNDRFFAVRPEGSVSTLKIQRTERGDSAVYLCASSSGLADNEQFFGPGTRLTVL.

The chain employs TRBV7-2 and TRBJ2-3; D is possibly TRBD2 (5 bases). The CDR3 consists of 13 residues. V gave up 3 bases and J gave up 2 bases, with 6 bases separating them. Germline CDR1 and CDR2: SGHTA and FQGNSA. DNA of the CDR3: TGTGCCAGCAGCTTCGGGAACACAGATACGCAGTATTTT. Amino acid sequence: CASSFGNTDTQYF. Supplemented by reference TRBV7-2 and TRBJ2-3, the full variable domain reads GAGVSQSPSNKVTEKGKDVELRCDPISGHTALYWYRQSLGQGLEFLIYFQGNSAPDKSGLPSDRFSAERTGGSVSTLTIQRTQQEDSAVYLCASSFGNTDTQYFGPGTRLTVL.